The sequence of this TCR beta chain was determined in a study of glioma-infiltrating T cells. The iRepertoire nested amplicon-rescue multiplex PCR amplified TCR alpha and beta CDR3s from RNA. In TCRdb, the multiplex PCR reads were re-called with MiXCR into one record per CDR3 protein. The table records about 210,000 distinct CDR3 sequences, more than 30% of them present only once. Germline lookup yields CDR1 SGHTA and CDR2 FQGNSA. This CDR3 is built from 13 residues. Trimming removed 2 bases from V and 10 bases from J, with 12 bases in between. The chain couples TRBV7-2 to TRBJ2-1; D perhaps matches TRBD1 (5 bases). This TCR was recovered from a human donor with low-grade glioma or glioblastoma, undergoing nonglioma brain surgery, or in good health (not recorded which). The material sequenced was glioma tissue, nonneoplastic brain tissue, or PBMCs (not recorded which). In nucleotides, the CDR3 is TGTGCCAGCAGCTTACAGGGCTCCTACGAGCAGTTCTTC. Its translation: CASSLQGSYEQFF.